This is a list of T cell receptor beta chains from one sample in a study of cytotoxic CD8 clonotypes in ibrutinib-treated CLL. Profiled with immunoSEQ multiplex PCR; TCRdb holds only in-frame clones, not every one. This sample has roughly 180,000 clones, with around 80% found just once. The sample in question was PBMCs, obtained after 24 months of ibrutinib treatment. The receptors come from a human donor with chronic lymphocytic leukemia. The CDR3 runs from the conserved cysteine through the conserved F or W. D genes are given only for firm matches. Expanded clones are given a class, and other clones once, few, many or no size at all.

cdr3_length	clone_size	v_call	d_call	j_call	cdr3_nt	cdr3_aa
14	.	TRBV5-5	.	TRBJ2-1	TGTGCCAGCAGCTGGTGGGGCTCCTACAATGAGCAGTTCTTC	CASSWWGSYNEQFF
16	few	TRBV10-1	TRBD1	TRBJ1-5	TGCGCCAGCAGTGAAGTTACAGGGGGCTGGAGGCAGCCCCAGCATTTT	CASSEVTGGWRQPQHF
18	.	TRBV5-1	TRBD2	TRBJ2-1	TGCGCCAGCAGCTTGGCCCCCGGACTAGCGGGGGGGTACAATGAGCAGTTCTTC	CASSLAPGLAGGYNEQFF
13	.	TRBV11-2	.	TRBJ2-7	TGTGCCAGCAGCTTAGCTGGAGAGTACGAGCAGTACTTC	CASSLAGEYEQYF
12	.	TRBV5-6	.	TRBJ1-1	TGTGCCAGCAGCTTGGTAGGGACAGAAGCTTTCTTT	CASSLVGTEAFF
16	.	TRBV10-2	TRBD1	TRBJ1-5	TGCGCCAGCAGTCCGAAGCCCGACAGGGCGGCGCAGCCCCAGCATTTT	CASSPKPDRAAQPQHF
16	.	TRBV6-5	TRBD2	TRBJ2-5	TGTGCCAGCAGTTACCCTGAGCGGGAGGGCCAAGAGACCCAGTACTTC	CASSYPEREGQETQYF
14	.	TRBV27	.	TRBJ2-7	TGTGCCAGCAGTTTGAGGGACATGTTGCCTCCCTTGTACTTC	CASSLRDMLPPLYF
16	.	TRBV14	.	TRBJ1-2	TGTGCCAGCAGCCAAGACGTGGGCAGGGAATACTATGGCTACACCTTC	CASSQDVGREYYGYTF
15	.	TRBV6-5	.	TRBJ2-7	TGTGCCAGCAGTTACTCTTTGGGGAGCTCCTACGAGCAGTACTTC	CASSYSLGSSYEQYF
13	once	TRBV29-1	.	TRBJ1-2	TGCAGCGTTGAAAATCCGGCACTAAATGGCTACACCTTC	CSVENPALNGYTF
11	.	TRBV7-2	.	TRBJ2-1	TGTGCCAGCACCGTACTCAATGAGCAGTTCTTC	CASTVLNEQFF
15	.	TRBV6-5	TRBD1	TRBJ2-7	TGTGCCAGCAGTGCCCTCTGGGACCAGGGGGACGAGCAGTACTTC	CASSALWDQGDEQYF
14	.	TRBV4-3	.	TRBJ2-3	TGCGCCAGCAGCCTCCTCGGGGACACAGATACGCAGTATTTT	CASSLLGDTDTQYF
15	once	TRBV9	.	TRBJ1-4	TGTGCCAGCAGCGTAGGAGACAGGCGTAATGAAAAACTGTTTTTT	CASSVGDRRNEKLFF
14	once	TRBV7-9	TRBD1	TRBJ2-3	TGTGCCAGCAGCTACAGGGGGCGCTCAGATACGCAGTATTTT	CASSYRGRSDTQYF
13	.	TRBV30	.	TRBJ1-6	TGTGCCTGGGGCAACGGGCCCGGTTCACCCCTCCACTTT	CAWGNGPGSPLHF
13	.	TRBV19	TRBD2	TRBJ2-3	TGCTCTATTCGGGGGGGAGGAGGAGATACGCAGTATTTT	CSIRGGGGDTQYF
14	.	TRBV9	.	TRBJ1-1	TGTGCCAGCAGCCCTCAAATGGGTAGCACTGAAGCTTTCTTT	CASSPQMGSTEAFF
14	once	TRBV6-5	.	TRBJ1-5	TGTGCCAGCAGGCCTACAGGGTTCGACCAGCCCCAGCATTTT	CASRPTGFDQPQHF
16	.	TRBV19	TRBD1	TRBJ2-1	TGTGCCAGTAGGGTGGCTAGACAGGGGGGGCCCAATGAGCAGTTCTTC	CASRVARQGGPNEQFF
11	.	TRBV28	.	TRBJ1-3	TGTGCCAGCAGCCCCGGAATCACCATATATTTT	CASSPGITIYF
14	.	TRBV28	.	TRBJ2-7	TGTGCCAGCAGTCCGACAGAGATGGTGTACGAGCAGTACTTC	CASSPTEMVYEQYF
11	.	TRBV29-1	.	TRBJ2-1	TGCAGCCTAATGGTGACAAATGAGCAGTTCTTC	CSLMVTNEQFF
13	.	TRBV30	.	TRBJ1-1	TGTGCCTGGGTTCATATCTGGAACACTGAAGCTTTCTTT	CAWVHIWNTEAFF
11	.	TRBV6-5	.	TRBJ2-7	TGTGCCAGCGGTAACCCCTACGAGCAGTACTTC	CASGNPYEQYF
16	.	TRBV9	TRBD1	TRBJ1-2	TGTGCCAGCAGCGTGGGGACAGCGTTTTTTAACTATGGCTACACCTTC	CASSVGTAFFNYGYTF
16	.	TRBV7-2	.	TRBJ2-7	TGTGCCAGCAGCTTAGCGGGGGGGACAGCAACCTACGAGCAGTACTTC	CASSLAGGTATYEQYF
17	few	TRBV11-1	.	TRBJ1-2	TGTGCCAGCAGCTTAGATATCGGATGGGGATCCCTCTATGGCTACACCTTC	CASSLDIGWGSLYGYTF
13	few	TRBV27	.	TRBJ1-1	TGTGCCAGCAGTCGGGGCGGGGGCACTGAAGCTTTCTTT	CASSRGGGTEAFF
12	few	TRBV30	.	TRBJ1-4	TGTGCCTTGTTCGGAGCTAATGAAAAACTGTTTTTT	CALFGANEKLFF
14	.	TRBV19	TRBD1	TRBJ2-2	TGTGCCAGTAGGGGACAGATATACACCGGGGAGCTGTTTTTT	CASRGQIYTGELFF
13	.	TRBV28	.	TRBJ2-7	TGTGCCAGCAGTCAAGCGGAAGCCTACGAGCAGTACTTC	CASSQAEAYEQYF
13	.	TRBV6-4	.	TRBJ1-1	TGTGCCAGCAGCCAAGACAGGAACACTGAAGCTTTCTTT	CASSQDRNTEAFF
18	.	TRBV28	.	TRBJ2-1	TGTGCCAGCAGTCCAGTTCGGCTCAGGGACCTCACCCACAATGAGCAGTTCTTC	CASSPVRLRDLTHNEQFF
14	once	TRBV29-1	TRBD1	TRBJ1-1	TGCAGCGCGTCAGGGGGCAAGCATTTCACTGAAGCTTTCTTT	CSASGGKHFTEAFF
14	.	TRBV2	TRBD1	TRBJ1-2	TGTGCCAGCAGGCCGGGACAGGGTGACTATGGCTACACCTTC	CASRPGQGDYGYTF
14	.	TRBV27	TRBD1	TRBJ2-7	TGTGCCAGCAGTTCCGGGACAGGGTTGTACGAGCAGTACTTC	CASSSGTGLYEQYF
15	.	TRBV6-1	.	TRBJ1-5	TGTGCCAGCAAGTTACTCAGGGAGGGCAATCAGCCCCAGCATTTT	CASKLLREGNQPQHF
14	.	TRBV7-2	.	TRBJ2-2	TGTGCCAGCAGCTTCTTCAGGGACACCGGGGAGCTGTTTTTT	CASSFFRDTGELFF